The clone carrying this T cell receptor (beta chain) was seen repeatedly, ten times or more. A TCRbeta library incorporating unique molecular identifiers was prepared. TCRdb analysed the PCR reads with MiXCR anew, one entry per CDR3 protein. This table holds about 580,000 distinct CDR3 sequences, about 21% found once. The data stem from a study of T-cell reconstitution after alpha-beta-depleted transplantation in children. CDR3 length equals 14 residues. V lost 0 bases and J 2 bases, leaving 5 bases between the germline ends. The specimen comprised PBMCs, mostly from graft donor cells, sampled 360 days after TCRalphabeta/CD19-depleted stem cell transplant. V usage is TRBV12-3 or TRBV12-4 and J usage is TRBJ1-3; no firm D call. The receptor comes from a boy in the first two years of life who had a stem cell transplant for acute myeloid leukemia, so the T cells may come from the graft donor. CDR3 residues: CASSLAGTGNTIYF. The CDR3 DNA follows: TGTGCCAGCAGTTTAGCAGGGACTGGAAACACCATATATTTT.